This T cell receptor beta chain was found in a study of human T cells and chemical hapten exposure. As for time point: patch test 3, about 24 weeks after DPC sensitization. Treatment described: therapeutic diphenylcyclopropenone sensitization with weekly scalp DPC. Each CDR3 protein gets one entry after TCRdb re-called the RACE reads with MiXCR. The top ten hold approximately 2.1% of the sample, which has about 160,000 distinct CDR3 sequences, about 27% seen once. This clonotype was seen a few times. CDR3 length: 13 amino acids. Germline V gene data show CDR1 as LNHNV and CDR2 as YYDKDF (reference sequence). V lost 0 bases, J lost 0 bases, and 2 bases lay in between.

The sequencing used whole blood, collected in connection with sensitization to the hapten diphenylcyclopropenone (DPC). The receptor was derived from a woman aged 18-35 years with alopecia areata. Some clones in this sample may be carry-over from other donors' samples. This chain connects TRBV15 to TRBJ1-2; D unresolved. CDR3 in amino acids: CATSRDSNYGYTF. The CDR3 coding sequence is TGTGCCACCAGCAGAGATTCTAACTATGGCTACACCTTC.